The 18 T cell receptor beta chains below were found in one sample sequenced in a study of Graves' ophthalmopathy and Graves' hyperthyroidism listed by TCRdb under 2018. The sequencer was an Illumina HiSeq 2000. TCR beta CDR3 regions were amplified from RNA transcripts for repertoire sequencing. The first round of RT-PCR was done with HTBI primers and the Qiagen OneStep RT-PCR kit, and was followed by a second round of multiplex PCR, then size selection and purification. The public reads were reanalyzed by TCRdb: fastp trimming at Q25, MiXCR alignment, in-frame beta chains only. Each entry is one CDR3 protein sequence, shown with its most common DNA and genes. The sample data list a few hundred thousand distinct CDR3 sequences, and over 15% of these were observed just once. The ten biggest clones cover 5.5% to 7% of the sample. Sequencing used peripheral blood. The source of these receptors is a woman between 18 and 30 years old with stable Graves' hyperthyroidism. Donor details come from another sample of the same person, matched by shared clones.

The J gene is TRBJ1-1, the V gene TRBV6-5, with TRBD1 as a possible D gene (6 bases). Germline CDR1 is MNHEY and CDR2 is SVGAGI. The length of the CDR3 is 15 residues. V lost 2 bases and J lost 2, with 12 bases in between. The DNA for the CDR3 is TGTGCCAGCAGTTACGGAGGGGGGCTAAACACTGAAGCTTTCTTT. It encodes CASSYGGGLNTEAFF.

Many counts were recorded for this clonotype. V usage is TRBV5-1 and J usage is TRBJ2-5; 12 bases line up with TRBD2. Germline CDR1 and CDR2: SGHRS and YFSETQ. With V trimmed by 4 bases and J by 1 base, 5 bases remained unmatched. This CDR3 contains 16 residues. CDR3 nucleotide sequence: TGCGCCAGCAGCCCAGGGACTAGCGGGCCCCAAGAGACCCAGTACTTC. It yields the protein CASSPGTSGPQETQYF.

This clonotype came up many times. The rearrangement links TRBV29-1 to TRBJ1-1, with D unclear. V gave up 6 bases and J gave up 0 bases, with 11 bases separating them. The V gene's germline CDR1 is SQVTM and CDR2 ANQGSEA. This CDR3 comprises 13 residues. The CDR3: CSVVQIMNTEAFF. CDR3 sequence (DNA): TGCAGCGTGGTACAGATTATGAACACTGAAGCTTTCTTT.

This clonotype was seen a single time. A read error may account for a junction end that differs from germline. The chain is built from TRBV18 and TRBJ2-2; tentative D call: TRBD1 (6 bases). Germline CDR1 and CDR2: KGHSH and LQKENI. This CDR3 has 18 amino acids. The CDR3 is CASSPPGFRTANTGELLF. The CDR3 DNA reads as TGTGCCAGCTCACCACCAGGCTTCCGGACAGCTAACACCGGGGAGCTGTTGTTT.

This clonotype has a count of ten or more. The CDR3 bases are TGTGCCAGCAGCTCAGGGGATAACTATGGCTACACCTTC. Protein sequence: CASSSGDNYGYTF. The V call is TRBV6-1, the J call TRBJ1-2; D might be TRBD1 (6 bases). Germline V lookup: CDR1 MNHNS, CDR2 SASEGT. The CDR3 sequence is 13 residues long. V lost 6 bases to trimming and J lost 1 base, with 9 bases between them.

There are many counts of this clonotype. This chain joins TRBV20-1 and TRBJ1-6; 9 bases agree with TRBD1. Germline values: CDR1 DFQATT, CDR2 SNEGSKA (reference sequence). The CDR3 consists of 17 residues. V trimming: 4 bases; J trimming: 4 bases; junction bases outside the gene matches: 11. CDR3 DNA: TGCAGTGCTACCCCCCCGGTAGGACAGGGGTATAATTCACCCCTCCACTTT. Translating it yields CSATPPVGQGYNSPLHF.

This clonotype was counted at least ten times. Written as DNA, the CDR3 is TGTGCCAGCAGCCTCACCCCCCTTGGAGCCAGGGGGGGGACCCAGTACTTC. Protein: CASSLTPLGARGGTQYF. This chain links TRBV12-3 or TRBV12-4 with TRBJ2-5, with D possibly being TRBD1 or TRBD2 (7 bases each). This CDR3 contains 17 residues. The V end was cut by 6 bases, the J end by 7 bases, with 27 bases between.

The table lists this clonotype with a few counts. The chain is built from TRBV12-3 or TRBV12-4 and TRBJ1-5, with D hard to call. The V end was cut by 10 bases, the J end by 1 base, with 14 bases between. The CDR3 length is 14 residues. The CDR3 sequence: CATSAGSSNQPQHF. The CDR3 region has the DNA TGTGCCACCTCAGCGGGGTCGAGCAATCAGCCCCAGCATTTT.

In this sample, this clonotype turned up many times. The rearrangement joins TRBV7-9 to TRBJ1-1; TRBD1 agrees at 11 bases. Germline trimming cut 5 bases from V and 5 bases from J; bases unmatched to any gene: 7. The germline V gene has CDR1 SEHNR and CDR2 FQNEAQ (reference sequence). The CDR3 runs 15 residues. CDR3 in DNA: TGTGCCAGCAGCCCCGGACAGGGGGCGCGAACTGAAGCTTTCTTT. This translates into CASSPGQGARTEAFF.

This clonotype has at least ten counts. The genes are TRBV2 and TRBJ2-2; 8 bases fit TRBD1. The CDR3 runs to 14 residues. V shed 7 bases and J 7 bases; nucleotides not matched to a gene: 8. Germline CDR1 and CDR2: SNHLY and FYNNEI. CDR3 nucleotides: TGTGCCAGCATTAATGACAGGGGAAACGGGGAGCTGTTTTTT. Translated: CASINDRGNGELFF. Using reference TRBV2 and TRBJ2-2 for the parts outside the CDR3, the full variable domain is EPEVTQTPSHQVTQMGQEVILRCVPISNHLYFYWYRQILGQKVEFLVSFYNNEISEKSEIFDDQFSVERPDGSNFTLKIRSTKLEDSAMYFCASINDRGNGELFFGEGSRLTVL.

This clonotype showed up many times. V is TRBV6-1 and J is TRBJ1-2; D not certain. The CDR3 loop spans 12 amino acids. CDR1 and CDR2 from the germline V gene are MNHNS and SASEGT. V was clipped by 3 bases and J by 4 bases, with 6 bases between them. CDR3 sequence: CASSDLGYGYTF. The DNA for the CDR3 is TGTGCCAGCAGTGATTTAGGCTATGGCTACACCTTC.

This clonotype was detected many times. V and J are TRBV6-1 and TRBJ1-1; weak D call: TRBD1 (5 bases). Germline assignment: CDR1 MNHNS and CDR2 SASEGT. V gave up 5 bases and J gave up 1 base, with 17 bases separating them. This CDR3 is 16 amino acids long. The CDR3 loop is CASSPPSGTGNTEAFF. The DNA for the CDR3 is TGTGCCAGCAGTCCCCCTTCCGGGACGGGGAACACTGAAGCTTTCTTT.

This clonotype was seen more than once but under ten times. This chain joins TRBV12-3 or TRBV12-4 and TRBJ2-5, with 10 positions matching TRBD1. The CDR3 spans 13 residues. Trimming cost V 4 bases and J 5 bases; bases outside gene matches: 1. The CDR3 DNA follows: TGTGCCAGCAGTTGGGGACAGGGGGAGACCCAGTACTTC. This gives the protein CASSWGQGETQYF.

This chain links TRBV6-2 or TRBV6-3 with TRBJ2-2, with TRBD1 as a possible D gene (6 bases). CDR3 length: 16 amino acids. V gave up 4 bases and J gave up 5 bases, with 17 bases separating them. Germline loops: CDR1 MNHEY, CDR2 SVGEGT. The CDR3 protein is CASSSWTAHTTGELFF. CDR3 bases: TGTGCCAGCAGTTCCTGGACAGCACACACTACCGGGGAGCTGTTTTTT.

In this sample, this clonotype turned up many times. The rearrangement uses TRBV20-1 and TRBJ2-5; D may be TRBD2 (6 bases). Germline assignment: CDR1 DFQATT and CDR2 SNEGSKA (reference sequence). The CDR3 totals 12 residues. Trimming pared 6 bases from V and 4 bases from J, leaving 12 bases between. DNA of the CDR3: TGCAGTGCCCGACTAGTTTTAGAGACCCAGTACTTC. Translating it yields CSARLVLETQYF.

This clonotype has a count of ten or more. This sequence joins TRBV12-3 or TRBV12-4 and TRBJ2-2; D remains unclear. Trimming stripped 2 bases from V and 3 bases from J, with 10 bases between. The CDR3 spans 15 residues. Written as DNA, the CDR3 is TGTGCCAGCAGTTTACTCATATGGGACACCGGGGAGCTGTTTTTT. Its translation: CASSLLIWDTGELFF.

V and J are TRBV5-1 and TRBJ2-2; 7 nucleotides match TRBD1. This CDR3 region has 15 residues. In germline, CDR1 is SGHRS, CDR2 YFSETQ. J lost 3 bases, V lost 4 bases, and 6 bases had no gene match. The CDR3 is CASSPWTGDTGELFF. DNA of the CDR3: TGCGCCAGCAGCCCCTGGACAGGAGACACCGGGGAGCTGTTTTTT. Using reference TRBV5-1 and TRBJ2-2 for the parts outside the CDR3, the full variable domain is KAGVTQTPRYLIKTRGQQVTLSCSPISGHRSVSWYQQTPGQGLQFLFEYFSETQRNKGNFPGRFSGRQFSNSRSEMNVSTLELGDSALYLCASSPWTGDTGELFFGEGSRLTVL.

Comment on this clonotype: This may arise from a read error, as a much more abundant clone is one base away. The chain is built from TRBV11-2 and TRBJ1-2, with D unresolved. Germline CDR1 is SGHAT and CDR2 is FQNNGV. The CDR3 sequence is 14 residues long. CDR3 sequence reads: CASSLDHTSYGYSF. CDR3 nucleotides: TGTGCCAGCAGCTTAGACCACACCTCTTATGGCTACAGCTTC.